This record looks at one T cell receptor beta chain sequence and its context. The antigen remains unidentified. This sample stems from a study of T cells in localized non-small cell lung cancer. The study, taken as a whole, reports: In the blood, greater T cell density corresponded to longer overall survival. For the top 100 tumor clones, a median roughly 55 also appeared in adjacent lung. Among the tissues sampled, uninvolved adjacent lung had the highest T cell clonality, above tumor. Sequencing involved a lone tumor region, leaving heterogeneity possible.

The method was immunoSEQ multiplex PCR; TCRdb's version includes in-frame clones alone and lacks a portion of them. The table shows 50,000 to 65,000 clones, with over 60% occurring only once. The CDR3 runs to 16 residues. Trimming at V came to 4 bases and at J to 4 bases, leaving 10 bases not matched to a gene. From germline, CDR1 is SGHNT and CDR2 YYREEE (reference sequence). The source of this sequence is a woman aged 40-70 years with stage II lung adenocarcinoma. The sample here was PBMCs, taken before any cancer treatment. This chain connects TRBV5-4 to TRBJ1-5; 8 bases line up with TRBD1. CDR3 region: CASSPSPTGANQPQHF. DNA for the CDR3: TGTGCCAGCAGCCCGAGCCCGACAGGGGCTAATCAGCCCCAGCATTTT.